Listed below are T cell receptor beta chains from one sample, sequenced in a study of cytomegalovirus exposure and HLA in healthy donors. Only in-frame clones appear in the TCRdb table, and some are missing; sequencing was by immunoSEQ multiplex PCR. The sample has around 150,000 clones, around 72% seen once; the top ten hold about 1.3%. Input material: PBMCs. All receptors come from a man aged 50 to 59 in good health and CMV-seronegative. Each CDR3 is given with its conserved first and last residue. D genes are given only for firm matches. Rows give clone size only sometimes, using once, few, many, or a class for an expanded clone.

14 | . | TRBJ1-1 | TRBV7-2 | TRBD1 | CASSFTTGDTEAFF | TGTGCCAGCAGCTTTACGACAGGGGACACTGAAGCTTTCTTT
14 | . | TRBJ1-2 | TRBV28 | . | CASTTLSSSYGYTF | TGTGCCAGCACCACCTTGAGCTCATCCTATGGCTACACCTTC
15 | once | TRBJ2-2 | TRBV5-4 | . | CASSPGISNTGELFF | TGTGCCAGCAGCCCAGGGATTTCGAACACCGGGGAGCTGTTTTTT
15 | . | TRBJ1-2 | TRBV6-5 | TRBD1 | CASSFGQGPNYGYTF | TGTGCCAGCAGTTTTGGACAGGGACCCAACTATGGCTACACCTTC
16 | . | TRBJ2-2 | TRBV5-1 | . | CASSAAQAINTGELFF | TGCGCCAGCAGCGCCGCCCAGGCTATAAACACCGGGGAGCTGTTTTTT
14 | . | TRBJ2-5 | TRBV19 | . | CASSISGARETQYF | TGTGCCAGTAGTATATCAGGGGCTAGGGAGACCCAGTACTTC
18 | . | TRBJ2-1 | TRBV19 | TRBD2 | CASSPLIGLAGIYNEQFF | TGTGCCAGTAGTCCCCTGATCGGACTAGCGGGGATATACAATGAGCAGTTCTTC
16 | . | TRBJ1-3 | TRBV5-1 | . | CASSLLAVNSGNTIYF | TGCGCCAGCAGCTTGCTGGCAGTCAACTCTGGAAACACCATATATTTT
15 | . | TRBJ2-1 | TRBV7-8 | TRBD1 | CASSLRQGAEYEQFF | TGTGCCAGCAGCCTCCGACAGGGGGCGGAATATGAGCAGTTCTTC
18 | few | TRBJ1-5 | TRBV7-2 | . | CASSLRYPGSTSNQPQHF | TGTGCCAGCAGCTTAAGGTACCCAGGGTCTACTAGCAATCAGCCCCAGCATTTT
13 | . | TRBJ2-7 | TRBV23-1 | . | CAPFDVADYEQYF | TGCGCCCCTTTTGACGTCGCGGACTACGAGCAGTACTTC
15 | few | TRBJ1-1 | TRBV7-2 | . | CATYERLNMNTEAFF | TGTGCCACCTATGAGCGTTTAAACATGAACACTGAAGCTTTCTTT
16 | . | TRBJ1-1 | TRBV5-8 | TRBD1 | CASIILGQGINTEAFF | TGTGCCAGCATCATCCTAGGACAGGGAATTAACACTGAAGCTTTCTTT
15 | . | TRBJ2-1 | TRBV18 | TRBD2 | CASSPAGGSYNEQFF | TGTGCCAGCTCACCGGCGGGGGGCTCTTACAATGAGCAGTTCTTC
15 | . | TRBJ2-2 | TRBV18 | TRBD1 | CASSPSGQRTGELFF | TGTGCCAGCTCACCGTCGGGACAGCGGACCGGGGAGCTGTTTTTT
14 | . | TRBJ1-1 | TRBV7-8 | . | CASSPGAMNTEAFF | TGTGCCAGCAGCCCAGGGGCGATGAACACTGAAGCTTTCTTT
11 | . | TRBJ1-1 | TRBV2 | . | CASSVDTEAFF | TGTGCCAGCAGTGTCGACACTGAAGCTTTCTTT
15 | . | TRBJ2-5 | TRBV5-1 | . | CASSSGHSYQETQYF | TGCGCCAGCAGCTCGGGACACTCGTACCAAGAGACCCAGTACTTC
15 | . | TRBJ2-1 | TRBV6-5 | . | CASSLQGVAYNEQFF | TGTGCCAGCAGTTTACAGGGTGTGGCCTACAATGAGCAGTTCTTC
15 | . | TRBJ2-7 | TRBV27 | . | CASSLRGGDTYEQYF | TGTGCCAGCAGCCTGAGAGGGGGGGACACCTACGAGCAGTACTTC
15 | . | TRBJ1-5 | TRBV4-3 | . | CASSRQQGGNQPQHF | TGCGCCAGCAGCCGGCAGCAGGGTGGCAATCAGCCCCAGCATTTT
14 | . | TRBJ2-5 | TRBV7-2 | . | CASSPRSLDGTQYF | TGTGCCAGCAGCCCCCGTAGTCTAGACGGGACCCAGTACTTC
14 | once | TRBJ2-3 | TRBV5-1 | TRBD2 | CASNSGGATDTQYF | TGCGCCAGCAACAGCGGGGGGGCCACAGATACGCAGTATTTT
17 | . | TRBJ1-3 | TRBV7-9 | TRBD1 | CASSLGLTGGSGNTIYF | TGTGCCAGCAGCTTGGGATTGACAGGGGGAAGTGGAAACACCATATATTTT
13 | . | TRBJ2-3 | TRBV6-6 | TRBD2 | CATERDLTDTQYF | TGTGCCACCGAGCGGGATCTCACAGATACGCAGTATTTT
12 | . | TRBJ1-5 | TRBV29-1 | TRBD1 | CSVEETGGPQHF | TGCAGCGTTGAGGAGACAGGGGGGCCCCAGCATTTT
14 | few | TRBJ2-7 | TRBV5-1 | TRBD1 | CASTRQGAPDEQYF | TGCGCCAGCACCAGACAGGGGGCGCCGGACGAGCAGTACTTC
15 | . | TRBJ1-3 | TRBV4-3 | . | CASSQKPYSGNTIYF | TGCGCCAGCAGCCAAAAGCCCTACTCTGGAAACACCATATATTTT
14 | . | TRBJ2-5 | TRBV10-3 | . | CAISASPDLETQYF | TGTGCCATCAGCGCCTCCCCAGACTTAGAGACCCAGTACTTC
17 | . | TRBJ2-3 | TRBV19 | TRBD1 | CASSPTPRQGAADTQYF | TGTGCCAGTAGTCCAACCCCCCGACAGGGGGCAGCAGATACGCAGTATTTT
12 | few | TRBJ1-1 | TRBV2 | . | CASMIRDTEAFF | TGTGCCAGCATGATCCGGGACACTGAAGCTTTCTTT
13 | . | TRBJ1-1 | TRBV7-3 | . | CASSLMEGTEAFF | TGTGCCAGCAGCTTAATGGAGGGCACTGAAGCTTTCTTT
17 | few | TRBJ1-1 | TRBV27 | TRBD1 | CASGNRRQGLGNTEAFF | TGTGCCAGCGGAAATCGGAGACAGGGGTTAGGGAACACTGAAGCTTTCTTT
13 | once | TRBJ1-2 | TRBV27 | TRBD1 | CASSLGQGYGYTF | TGTGCCAGCAGTTTAGGACAGGGCTATGGCTACACCTTC
14 | . | TRBJ1-3 | TRBV4-1 | . | CASSQDRNGNTIYF | TGCGCCAGCAGCCAAGATAGAAATGGAAACACCATATATTTT
15 | . | TRBJ1-1 | TRBV5-5 | TRBD1 | CASSRTGAMNTEAFF | TGTGCCAGCAGTCGGACAGGGGCGATGAACACTGAAGCTTTCTTT
13 | . | TRBJ1-2 | TRBV28 | . | CASRDGLTYGYTF | TGTGCCAGCAGGGATGGACTGACTTATGGCTACACCTTC
15 | . | TRBJ2-7 | TRBV5-1 | TRBD2 | CASSVEGGGSYEQYF | TGCGCCAGCAGCGTGGAGGGCGGGGGATCCTACGAGCAGTACTTC
12 | . | TRBJ2-4 | TRBV7-9 | . | CSSSLGQDIQYF | TGTTCCAGCAGCTTAGGGCAGGACATTCAGTACTTC
15 | . | TRBJ1-3 | TRBV7-9 | TRBD1 | CASSPGQGSRNTIYF | TGTGCCAGCAGCCCCGGACAGGGGTCTCGAAACACCATATATTTT
17 | . | TRBJ2-1 | TRBV6-1 | . | CASSEDRRVRSYNEQFF | TGTGCCAGCAGTGAGGATAGGAGGGTTAGGTCCTACAATGAGCAGTTCTTC
14 | . | TRBJ2-3 | TRBV7-2 | TRBD2 | CASSLTGGTDTQYF | TGTGCCAGCAGCTTAACGGGGGGTACAGATACGCAGTATTTT
16 | once | TRBJ2-2 | TRBV7-9 | TRBD1 | CASSPRTGLGIGELFF | TGTGCCAGCAGCCCTCGGACAGGCCTGGGGATCGGGGAGCTGTTTTTT
18 | few | TRBJ2-2 | TRBV5-1 | TRBD2 | CASSAPGLAGRVTGELFF | TGCGCCAGCAGCGCGCCTGGCCTAGCGGGGAGGGTCACCGGGGAGCTGTTTTTT